Below, 15 T cell receptor beta chains from the same sample are listed, as sequenced in a study of response to subunit inactivated influenza vaccine. TCRdb called the RT-PCR reads again in MiXCR, with one record for every CDR3 protein. The top ten hold around 7% of the sample, which has approximately 730,000 distinct CDR3 sequences, 14% seen once. The starting material was PBMCs from blood, obtained roughly 2 weeks before vaccination. These receptors were taken from a man aged 50-60 years who received an inactivated influenza vaccine.

The rearrangement joins TRBV30 to TRBJ2-5; 11 bases are a match to TRBD1. The length of the CDR3 is 14 residues. Losses at the gene ends were 5 bases for V and 1 base for J; bases not matched to a gene: 3. The germline CDR1 and CDR2 sequences are GTSNPN and SVGIG (reference sequence). CDR3 coding DNA: TGTGCCTGGGGGGGGACAGGGGGCCAAGAGACCCAGTACTTC. It yields the protein CAWGGTGGQETQYF.

This clonotype was observed a few times. V gene TRBV30 combines with J gene TRBJ2-5, with D possibly TRBD1 on 5 matching bases. CDR1 and CDR2 (germline): GTSNPN, SVGIG (reference sequence). V was trimmed by 0 bases and J by 2 bases, leaving 10 bases between them. The CDR3 extends over 14 amino acids. In DNA form, the CDR3 reads TGTGCCTGGAGTGTCTTCCCAGGGCAAGAGACCCAGTACTTC. Its translation is CAWSVFPGQETQYF.

This sequence joins TRBV27 and TRBJ2-7; possible D gene TRBD1, 5 bases. Deletions cut 0 bases from V and 5 bases from J, with 11 bases between. The CDR3 is 14 residues long. Germline V gene sequence: CDR1 MNHEY, CDR2 SMNVEV (reference sequence). The CDR3 loop is CASSLSGLSDEQYF. For the CDR3, the DNA is TGTGCCAGCAGTTTATCGGGGCTGTCGGACGAGCAGTACTTC.

This clonotype was seen only a few times. V gene TRBV6-5 combines with J gene TRBJ2-3; D is perhaps TRBD1 or TRBD2 (6 bases each). V lost 4 bases to trimming and J lost 5 bases, with 16 bases between them. Germline-derived CDR1 and CDR2 are MNHEY and SVGAGI. This CDR3 comprises 15 residues. The CDR3 protein is CASSFPQGGVDTQYF. CDR3 sequence (DNA): TGTGCCAGCAGTTTCCCACAGGGCGGGGTAGATACGCAGTATTTT.

This clonotype appeared a single time. This chain joins TRBV7-2 and TRBJ2-2; unclear D gene. The CDR3 length is 16 residues. V was clipped by 1 base and J by 0 bases, with 9 bases between them. The germline CDR1 and CDR2 sequences are SGHTA and FQGNSA. The CDR3 reads CASSLVPFANTGELFF. CDR3 coding DNA: TGTGCCAGCAGCTTAGTTCCGTTCGCGAACACCGGGGAGCTGTTTTTT.

The chain is built from TRBV6-1 and TRBJ1-4, with 8 nucleotides matching TRBD1. This CDR3 spans 15 amino acids. Germline loops: CDR1 MNHNS, CDR2 SASEGT. Germline trimming cut 8 bases from V and 4 bases from J; bases unmatched to any gene: 9. For the CDR3, the DNA is TGTGCCAGCCGGAAACACGGACAGGGTAATGAAAAACTGTTTTTT. It codes for CASRKHGQGNEKLFF.

The gene calls are TRBV4-3 and TRBJ1-2; D is unresolved. CDR1 and CDR2 (germline): LGHNA, YSLEER. The CDR3 spans 14 residues. The V end was cut by 4 bases, the J end by 4 bases, with 13 bases between. The CDR3 region is CASSRTGRGYGYTF. Written as DNA, the CDR3 is TGCGCCAGCAGCCGTACTGGGCGGGGCTATGGCTACACCTTC.

V is TRBV7-2 and J is TRBJ1-2; 8 nucleotides match TRBD1. This CDR3 is 15 amino acids long. Trimming removed 3 bases from V and 1 base from J; junction bases left unmatched: 4. Germline assignment: CDR1 SGHTA and CDR2 FQGNSA. CDR3 sequence (DNA): TGTGCCAGCAGCTTCACAGGGGGGATTAACTATGGCTACACCTTC. It codes for CASSFTGGINYGYTF.

The table lists this clonotype with many counts. V is TRBV28 and J is TRBJ2-5, with D tentatively TRBD2 (5 bases). Trimming removed 5 bases from V and 4 bases from J, with 17 bases in between. The CDR3 runs 15 residues. The germline V gene encodes CDR1 MDHEN and CDR2 SYDVKM. CDR3 coding DNA: TGTGCCAGCAGTGACGCCCGGGCGGGCCTAGAGACCCAGTACTTC. Amino acid sequence: CASSDARAGLETQYF.

The J gene is TRBJ1-1, the V gene TRBV3-1; D is unclear. The CDR3 length is 14 residues. Trimming took off 1 base at V and 0 bases at J, with 6 bases between the two ends. CDR1 is LGHDT, CDR2 YNNKEL, per germline (reference sequence). The CDR3 nucleotides are TGTGCCAGCAGCCAAGGGGCTATGAACACTGAAGCTTTCTTT. It specifies CASSQGAMNTEAFF.

This clonotype was counted at least ten times. This rearrangement joins TRBV27 to TRBJ2-2; D is perhaps TRBD2 (5 bases). With 2 bases removed from V and 1 base from J, the gap between germline ends came to 11 bases. This CDR3 comprises 16 residues. Per the germline V gene, CDR1 is MNHEY and CDR2 is SMNVEV (reference sequence). CDR3 sequence reads: CASSLIATMNTGELFF. The CDR3 DNA follows: TGTGCCAGCAGTTTAATAGCGACTATGAACACCGGGGAGCTGTTTTTT.

J is TRBJ1-2 and V is TRBV15; D is undetermined. V shed 0 bases and J shed 7 bases, with 12 bases lying between them. The CDR3 has 14 residues. Germline V CDR1 and CDR2: LNHNV, YYDKDF (reference sequence). The CDR3 protein is CATSRDRGLGGYTF. The CDR3 bases are TGTGCCACCAGCAGAGATCGCGGTTTGGGTGGCTACACCTTC. Drawing the rest from reference TRBV15 and TRBJ1-2, the complete variable domain is DAMVIQNPRYQVTQFGKPVTLSCSQTLNHNVMYWYQQKSSQAPKLLFHYYDKDFNNEADTPDNFQSRRPNTSFCFLDIRSPGLGDTAMYLCATSRDRGLGGYTFGSGTRLTVV.

V is TRBV7-9 and J is TRBJ2-1; D not certain. With 5 bases removed from V and 10 bases from J, the gap between germline ends came to 18 bases. Per germline, CDR1 SEHNR and CDR2 FQNEAQ (reference sequence). This CDR3 is 14 amino acids long. Written as DNA, the CDR3 is TGTGCCAGCAGCCCCGTTCCTAATACGAGGGAGCAGTTCTTC. Encoded protein: CASSPVPNTREQFF.

Many counts were recorded for this clonotype. The CDR3 here is CAIRQNVNNEQFF. DNA of the CDR3: TGTGCCATCAGACAGAACGTTAACAATGAGCAGTTCTTC. The gene calls are TRBV10-3 and TRBJ2-1; D unresolved. CDR1 is ENHRY, CDR2 SYGVKD, per germline. Trimming shortened V by 6 bases and J by 5 bases, and 11 bases separated the two germline ends. This CDR3 has 13 amino acids.

In this sample, this clonotype turned up many times. The chain joins TRBV28 to TRBJ2-5; 7 bases line up with TRBD2. The CDR3 has 13 residues. Trimming at V came to 6 bases and at J to 2 bases, leaving 3 bases not matched to a gene. Germline CDR1 reads MDHEN; CDR2 reads SYDVKM. The CDR3 DNA is TGTGCCAGCAGCTGGGGGGGTCAAGAGACCCAGTACTTC. Amino acid sequence: CASSWGGQETQYF.